This T cell receptor (beta chain) was profiled in a study of vaccination effects on CD4 cells after COVID-19. At the level of the study: Sampling occurred a median 72 days post second dose, range 14 to 241.

Turning to this clone: Antigen unknown.

The repertoire was sequenced with immunoSEQ multiplex PCR; TCRdb's copy has only in-frame clones and lacks some. The table records 65,000 to 75,000 clones, over 70% of them present only once. With the ViraFEST assay, the study expanded antigen-specific CD4+ T cells using viral peptide pools, then sequenced them. After more than 8 days in culture, the CD4+ T cells were isolated. Participants received two doses of either the BNT162b2 or mRNA-1273 vaccine. Recipients of the vaccine had no prior SARS-CoV-2 infection and negative nucleocapsid antibodies. Germline CDR1 and CDR2: KGHSH and LQKENI. V was clipped by 1 base and J by 6 bases; unmatched bases: 4. The CDR3 spans 14 residues.

The sequences come from CD4+ T cells from PBMCs cultured with HCoV-229E spike peptides, collected after COVID-19 vaccination. This TCR derives from a human donor who received a COVID-19 vaccine. This chain links TRBV18 with TRBJ1-2, with 8 positions matching TRBD1. Written as DNA, the CDR3 is TGTGCCAGCTCACCACTTCAGGGGGCAGATGGCTACACCTTC. It translates to CASSPLQGADGYTF.